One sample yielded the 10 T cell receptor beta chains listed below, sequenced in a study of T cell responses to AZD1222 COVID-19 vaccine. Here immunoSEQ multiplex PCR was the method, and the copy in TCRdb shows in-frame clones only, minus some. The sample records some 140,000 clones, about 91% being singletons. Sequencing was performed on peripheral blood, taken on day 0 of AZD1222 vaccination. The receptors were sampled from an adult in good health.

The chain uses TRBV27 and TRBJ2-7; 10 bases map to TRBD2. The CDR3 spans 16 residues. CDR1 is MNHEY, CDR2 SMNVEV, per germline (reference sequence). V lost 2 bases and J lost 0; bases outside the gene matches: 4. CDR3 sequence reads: CASSLLSSGSSYEQYF. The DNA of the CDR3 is TGTGCCAGCAGTTTACTCTCTAGCGGGAGCTCCTACGAGCAGTACTTC.

The CDR3 reads CASSLTGRVETQYF. In nucleotides, the CDR3 is TGTGCCAGCAGTCTGACAGGGAGAGTTGAGACCCAGTACTTC. The chain joins TRBV27 to TRBJ2-5; 7 bases fit TRBD1. This CDR3 spans 14 amino acids. V lost 5 bases, J lost 5 bases, and 8 bases stayed unmatched. Germline CDR1 is MNHEY and CDR2 is SMNVEV (reference sequence).

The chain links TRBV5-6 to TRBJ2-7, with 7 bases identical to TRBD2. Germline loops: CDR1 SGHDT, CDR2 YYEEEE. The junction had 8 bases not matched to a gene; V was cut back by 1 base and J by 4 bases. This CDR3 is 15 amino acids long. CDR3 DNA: TGTGCCAGCAGCTTGTTCGGGACTACCCTATACGAGCAGTACTTC. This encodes CASSLFGTTLYEQYF.

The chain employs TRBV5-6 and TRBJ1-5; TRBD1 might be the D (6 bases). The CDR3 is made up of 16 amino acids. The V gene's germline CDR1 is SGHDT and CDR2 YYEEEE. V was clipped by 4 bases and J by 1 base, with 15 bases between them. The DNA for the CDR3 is TGTGCCAGCAGCCAGACCAGGGGCTGGAGCAATCAGCCCCAGCATTTT. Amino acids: CASSQTRGWSNQPQHF.

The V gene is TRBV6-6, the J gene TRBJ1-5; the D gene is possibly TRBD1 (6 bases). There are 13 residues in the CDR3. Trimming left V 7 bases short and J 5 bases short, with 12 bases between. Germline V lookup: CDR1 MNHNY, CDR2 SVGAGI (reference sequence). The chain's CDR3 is CASTWGQDQPQHF. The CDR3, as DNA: TGTGCCAGCACTTGGGGGCAGGATCAGCCCCAGCATTTT.

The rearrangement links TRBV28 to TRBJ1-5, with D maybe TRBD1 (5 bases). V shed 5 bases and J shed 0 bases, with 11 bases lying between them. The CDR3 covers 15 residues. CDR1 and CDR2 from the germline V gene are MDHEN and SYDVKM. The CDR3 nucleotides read TGTGCCAGCAGTCCTAGGGGTTATAGCAATCAGCCCCAGCATTTT. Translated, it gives CASSPRGYSNQPQHF.

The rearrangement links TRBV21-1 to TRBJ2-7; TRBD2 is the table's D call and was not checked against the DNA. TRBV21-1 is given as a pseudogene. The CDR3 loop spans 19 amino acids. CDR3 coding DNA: TGTGCCATCGATCTCCGGGTTGGACAGTCCGGGACTAGCGACTACGAGCAGTACTTC. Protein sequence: CAIDLRVGQSGTSDYEQYF.

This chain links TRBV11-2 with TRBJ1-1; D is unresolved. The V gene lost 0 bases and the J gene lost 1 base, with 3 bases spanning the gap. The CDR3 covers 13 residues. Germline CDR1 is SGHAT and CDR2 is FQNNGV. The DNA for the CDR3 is TGTGCCAGCAGCTTAGAAGGGAACACTGAAGCTTTCTTT. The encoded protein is CASSLEGNTEAFF.

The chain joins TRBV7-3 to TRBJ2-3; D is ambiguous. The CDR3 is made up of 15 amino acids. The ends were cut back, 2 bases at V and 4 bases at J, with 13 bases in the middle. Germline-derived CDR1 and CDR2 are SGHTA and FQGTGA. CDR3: CASSLGPAQPDTQYF. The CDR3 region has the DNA TGTGCCAGCAGCTTAGGTCCAGCCCAACCAGATACGCAGTATTTT.

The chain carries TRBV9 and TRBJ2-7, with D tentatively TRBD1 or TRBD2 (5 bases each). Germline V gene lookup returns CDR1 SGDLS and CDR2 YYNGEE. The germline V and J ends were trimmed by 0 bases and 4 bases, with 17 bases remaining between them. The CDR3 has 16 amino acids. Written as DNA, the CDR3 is TGTGCCAGCAGCGTAGGAGGGACCCAAGGGGCATACGAGCAGTACTTC. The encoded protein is CASSVGGTQGAYEQYF. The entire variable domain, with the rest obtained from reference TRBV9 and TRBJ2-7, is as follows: DSGVTQTPKHLITATGQRVTLRCSPRSGDLSVYWYQQSLDQGLQFLIQYYNGEERAKGNILERFSAQQFPDLHSELNLSSLELGDSALYFCASSVGGTQGAYEQYFGPGTRLTVT.